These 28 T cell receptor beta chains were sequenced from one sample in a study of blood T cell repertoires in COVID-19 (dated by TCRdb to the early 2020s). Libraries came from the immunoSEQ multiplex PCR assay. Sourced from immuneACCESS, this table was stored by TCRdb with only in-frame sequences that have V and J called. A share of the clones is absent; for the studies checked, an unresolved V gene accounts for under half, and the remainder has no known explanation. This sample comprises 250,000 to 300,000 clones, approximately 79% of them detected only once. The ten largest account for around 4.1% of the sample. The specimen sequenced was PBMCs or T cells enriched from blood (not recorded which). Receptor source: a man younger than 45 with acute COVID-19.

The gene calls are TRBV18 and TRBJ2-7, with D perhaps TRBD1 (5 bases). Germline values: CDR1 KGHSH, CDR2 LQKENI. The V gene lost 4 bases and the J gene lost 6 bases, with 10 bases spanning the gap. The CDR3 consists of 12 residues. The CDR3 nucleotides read TGTGCCAGCTCACGAGACAGTCCCGAGCAGTACGTC. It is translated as CASSRDSPEQYV.

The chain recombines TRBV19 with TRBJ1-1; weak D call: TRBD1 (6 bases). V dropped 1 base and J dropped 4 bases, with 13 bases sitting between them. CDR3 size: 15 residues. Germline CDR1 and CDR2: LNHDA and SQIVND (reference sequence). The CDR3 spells CASSIGTGQITEAFF. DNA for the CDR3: TGTGCCAGTAGTATAGGCACAGGGCAAATCACTGAAGCTTTCTTT. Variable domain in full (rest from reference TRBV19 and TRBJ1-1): DGGITQSPKYLFRKEGQNVTLSCEQNLNHDAMYWYRQDPGQGLRLIYYSQIVNDFQKGDIAEGYSVSREKKESFPLTVTSAQKNPTAFYLCASSIGTGQITEAFFGQGTRLTVV.

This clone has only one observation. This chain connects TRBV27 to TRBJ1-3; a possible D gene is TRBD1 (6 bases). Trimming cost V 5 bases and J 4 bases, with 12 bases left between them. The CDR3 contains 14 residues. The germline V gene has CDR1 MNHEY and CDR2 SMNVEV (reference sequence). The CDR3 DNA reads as TGTGCCAGCAGTACAGGGAAGTTAGGAAACACCATATATTTT. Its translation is CASSTGKLGNTIYF.

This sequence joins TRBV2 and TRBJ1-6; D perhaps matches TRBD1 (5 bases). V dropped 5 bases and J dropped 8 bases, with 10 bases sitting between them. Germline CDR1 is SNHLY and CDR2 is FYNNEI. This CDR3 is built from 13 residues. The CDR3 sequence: CASSIQGYSPLHF. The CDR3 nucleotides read TGTGCCAGCAGTATCCAGGGTTATTCACCCCTCCACTTT.

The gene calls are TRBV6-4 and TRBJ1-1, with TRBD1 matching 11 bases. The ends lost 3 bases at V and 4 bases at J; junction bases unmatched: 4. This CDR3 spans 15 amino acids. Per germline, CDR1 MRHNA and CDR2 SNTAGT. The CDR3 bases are TGTGCCAGCAGTGAGTCCGGGACAGGGGGCACTGAAGCTTTCTTT. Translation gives CASSESGTGGTEAFF.

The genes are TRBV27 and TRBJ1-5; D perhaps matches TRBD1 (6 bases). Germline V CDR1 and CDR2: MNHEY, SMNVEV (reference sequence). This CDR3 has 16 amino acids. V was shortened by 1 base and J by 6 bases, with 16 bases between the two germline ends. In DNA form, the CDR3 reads TGTGCCAGCAGTTTATTGGGTCGAGGGGGAAGTCAGCCCCAGCATTTT. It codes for CASSLLGRGGSQPQHF.

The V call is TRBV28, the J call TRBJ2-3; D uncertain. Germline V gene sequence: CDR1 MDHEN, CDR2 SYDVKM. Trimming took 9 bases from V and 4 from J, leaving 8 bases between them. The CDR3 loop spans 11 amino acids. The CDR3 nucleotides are TGTGCCAGTTCCGCGGCAGATACGCAGTATTTT. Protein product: CASSAADTQYF.

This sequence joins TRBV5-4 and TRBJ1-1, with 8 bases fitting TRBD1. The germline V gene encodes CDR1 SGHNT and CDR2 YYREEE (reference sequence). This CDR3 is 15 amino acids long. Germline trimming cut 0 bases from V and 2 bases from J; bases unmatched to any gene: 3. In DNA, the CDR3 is TGTGCCAGCAGCTTGGTCACAGGGGGAAACACTGAAGCTTTCTTT. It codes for CASSLVTGGNTEAFF.

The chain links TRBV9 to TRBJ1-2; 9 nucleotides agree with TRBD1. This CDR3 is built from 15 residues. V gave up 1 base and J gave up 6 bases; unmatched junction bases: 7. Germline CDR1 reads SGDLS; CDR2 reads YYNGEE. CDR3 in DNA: TGTGCCAGCAGCGTATTAGACAGGGGGATTAATGGCTACACCTTC. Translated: CASSVLDRGINGYTF. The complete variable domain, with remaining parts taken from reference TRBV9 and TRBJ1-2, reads DSGVTQTPKHLITATGQRVTLRCSPRSGDLSVYWYQQSLDQGLQFLIQYYNGEERAKGNILERFSAQQFPDLHSELNLSSLELGDSALYFCASSVLDRGINGYTFGSGTRLTVV.

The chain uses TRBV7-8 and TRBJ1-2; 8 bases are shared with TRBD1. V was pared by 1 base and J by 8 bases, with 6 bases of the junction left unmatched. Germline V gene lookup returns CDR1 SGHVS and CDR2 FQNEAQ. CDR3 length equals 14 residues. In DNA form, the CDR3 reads TGTGCCAGCAGCTTAGAGCCCAGGGGGCGCGGCTACACCTTC. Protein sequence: CASSLEPRGRGYTF. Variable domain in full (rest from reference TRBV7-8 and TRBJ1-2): GAGVSQSPRYKVAKRGQDVALRCDPISGHVSLFWYQQALGQGPEFLTYFQNEAQLDKSGLPSDRFFAERPEGSVSTLKIQRTQQEDSAVYLCASSLEPRGRGYTFGSGTRLTVV.

Written as DNA, the CDR3 is TGTGCCAGCAGCGCGAGAACCCTAGCGAACTCCTACAATGAGCAGTTCTTC. It specifies CASSARTLANSYNEQFF. V is TRBV9 and J is TRBJ2-1, with D possibly matching TRBD2 (6 bases). Between the trimmed V and J ends, which lost 3 bases and 0 bases, there was a span of 16 bases. CDR1 SGDLS and CDR2 YYNGEE come from the germline V gene. The CDR3 sequence is 17 residues long.

CDR3 sequence: CASSSVTDTGELFF. The CDR3 coding sequence is TGCGCCAGCAGCTCGGTGACAGACACCGGGGAGCTGTTTTTT. This rearrangement joins TRBV5-1 to TRBJ2-2; a possible D gene is TRBD1 (5 bases). The germline V gene has CDR1 SGHRS and CDR2 YFSETQ. This CDR3 region has 14 residues. V lost 3 bases and J lost 3, with 9 bases in between.

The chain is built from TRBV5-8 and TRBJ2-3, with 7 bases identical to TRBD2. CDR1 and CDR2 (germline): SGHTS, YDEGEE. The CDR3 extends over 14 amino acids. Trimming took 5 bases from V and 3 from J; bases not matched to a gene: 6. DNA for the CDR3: TGTGCCAGCAGGGGGACTAAATTGACAGATACGCAGTATTTT. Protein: CASRGTKLTDTQYF.

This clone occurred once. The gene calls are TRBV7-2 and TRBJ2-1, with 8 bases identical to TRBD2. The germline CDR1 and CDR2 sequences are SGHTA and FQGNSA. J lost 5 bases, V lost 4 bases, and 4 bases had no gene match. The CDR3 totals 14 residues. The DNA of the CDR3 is TGTGCCAGCAGCTGGACGGGAGGGAACAATGAGCAGTTCTTC. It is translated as CASSWTGGNNEQFF.

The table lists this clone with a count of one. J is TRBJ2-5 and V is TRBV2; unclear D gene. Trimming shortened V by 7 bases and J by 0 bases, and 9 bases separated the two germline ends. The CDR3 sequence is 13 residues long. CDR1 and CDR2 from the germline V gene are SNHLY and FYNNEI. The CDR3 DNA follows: TGTGCCAGCACTCCCGGTAACCAAGAGACCCAGTACTTC. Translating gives CASTPGNQETQYF.

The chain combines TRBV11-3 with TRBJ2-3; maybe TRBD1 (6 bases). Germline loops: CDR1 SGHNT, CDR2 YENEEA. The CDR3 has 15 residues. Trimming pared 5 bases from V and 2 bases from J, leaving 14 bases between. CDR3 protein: CASSPHGTITDTQYF. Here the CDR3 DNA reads TGTGCCAGCAGCCCCCACGGGACAATCACAGATACGCAGTATTTT.

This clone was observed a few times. The CDR3 is CASSFIYGGKARTDTQYF. In DNA form, the CDR3 reads TGTGCCAGCAGTTTTATTTACGGGGGAAAGGCCAGGACAGATACGCAGTATTTT. The V and J genes are TRBV28 and TRBJ2-3; D perhaps matches TRBD2 (6 bases). Germline-derived CDR1 and CDR2 are MDHEN and SYDVKM. Trimming took off 3 bases at V and 3 bases at J, with 22 bases between the two ends. The CDR3 loop spans 18 amino acids.

CDR3: CASSAGTVNEKLFF. In DNA, the CDR3 is TGTGCCAGTAGTGCCGGGACAGTTAATGAAAAACTGTTTTTT. V usage is TRBV19 and J usage is TRBJ1-4, with 7 positions matching TRBD1. CDR3 size: 14 residues. The trim removed 5 bases at V and 4 bases at J, leaving 4 bases unmatched. CDR1 and CDR2 (germline): LNHDA, SQIVND (reference sequence).

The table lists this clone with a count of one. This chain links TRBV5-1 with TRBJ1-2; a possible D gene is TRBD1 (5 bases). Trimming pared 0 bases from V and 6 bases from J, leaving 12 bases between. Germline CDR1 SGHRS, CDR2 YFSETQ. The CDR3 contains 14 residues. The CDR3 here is CASSLGGAWDGYTF. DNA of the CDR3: TGCGCCAGCAGCTTGGGGGGCGCATGGGATGGCTACACCTTC.

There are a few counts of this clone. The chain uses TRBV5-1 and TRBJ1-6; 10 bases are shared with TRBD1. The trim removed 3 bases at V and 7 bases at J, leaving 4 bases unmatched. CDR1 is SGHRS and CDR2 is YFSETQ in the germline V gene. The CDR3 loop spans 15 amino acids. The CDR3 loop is CASSSVTGGNSPLHF. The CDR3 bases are TGCGCCAGCAGCTCCGTGACAGGGGGCAATTCACCCCTCCACTTT.

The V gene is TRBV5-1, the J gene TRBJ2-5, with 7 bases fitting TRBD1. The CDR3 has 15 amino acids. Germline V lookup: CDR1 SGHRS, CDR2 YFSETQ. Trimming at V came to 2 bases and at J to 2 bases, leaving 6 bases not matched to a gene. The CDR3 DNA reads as TGCGCCAGCAGCTTAGTGGGACAGACTCAAGAGACCCAGTACTTC. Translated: CASSLVGQTQETQYF.

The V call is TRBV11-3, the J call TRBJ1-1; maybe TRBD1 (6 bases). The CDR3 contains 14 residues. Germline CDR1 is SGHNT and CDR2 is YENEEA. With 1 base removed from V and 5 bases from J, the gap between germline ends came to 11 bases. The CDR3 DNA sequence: TGTGCCAGCAGCTTAGCACAGGGTATTACTGAAGCTTTCTTT. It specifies CASSLAQGITEAFF.

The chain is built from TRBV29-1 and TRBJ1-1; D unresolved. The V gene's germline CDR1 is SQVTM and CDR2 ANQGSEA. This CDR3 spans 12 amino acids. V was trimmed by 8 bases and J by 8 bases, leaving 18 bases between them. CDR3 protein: CSTRTGEGEAFF. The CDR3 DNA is TGCAGCACCCGAACGGGAGAGGGCGAAGCTTTCTTT.

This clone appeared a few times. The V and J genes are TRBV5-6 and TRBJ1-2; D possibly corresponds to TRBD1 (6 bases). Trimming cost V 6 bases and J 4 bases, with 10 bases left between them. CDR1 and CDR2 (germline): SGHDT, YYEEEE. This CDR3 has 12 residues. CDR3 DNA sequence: TGTGCCAGCAACAGGGCCCTCTATGGCTACACCTTC. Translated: CASNRALYGYTF.

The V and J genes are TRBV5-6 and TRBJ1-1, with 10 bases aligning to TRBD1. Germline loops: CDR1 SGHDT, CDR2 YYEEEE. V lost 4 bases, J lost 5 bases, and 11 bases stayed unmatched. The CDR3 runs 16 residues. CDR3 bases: TGTGCCAGCAGCCCACCGACAGGGGGCGGGTTTACTGAAGCTTTCTTT. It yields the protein CASSPPTGGGFTEAFF. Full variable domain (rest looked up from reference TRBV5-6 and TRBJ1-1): DAGVTQSPTHLIKTRGQQVTLRCSPKSGHDTVSWYQQALGQGPQFIFQYYEEEERQRGNFPDRFSGHQFPNYSSELNVNALLLGDSALYLCASSPPTGGGFTEAFFGQGTRLTVV.

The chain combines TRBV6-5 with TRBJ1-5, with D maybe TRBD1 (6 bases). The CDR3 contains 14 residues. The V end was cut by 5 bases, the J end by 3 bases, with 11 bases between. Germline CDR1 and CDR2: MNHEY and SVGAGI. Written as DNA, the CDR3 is TGTGCCAGCAGTCGGACAGTTTACAATCAGCCCCAGCATTTT. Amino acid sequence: CASSRTVYNQPQHF.

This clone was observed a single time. The CDR3 nucleotides read TGTGCCAGCAGTAAAGAGACAGGGCAACCTTACGAGCAGTACGTC. Encoded protein: CASSKETGQPYEQYV. The V gene is TRBV2, the J gene TRBJ2-7, with 7 bases aligning to TRBD1. CDR3 length equals 15 residues. Germline CDR1 reads SNHLY; CDR2 reads FYNNEI. V was pared by 5 bases and J by 4 bases, with 11 bases of the junction left unmatched.

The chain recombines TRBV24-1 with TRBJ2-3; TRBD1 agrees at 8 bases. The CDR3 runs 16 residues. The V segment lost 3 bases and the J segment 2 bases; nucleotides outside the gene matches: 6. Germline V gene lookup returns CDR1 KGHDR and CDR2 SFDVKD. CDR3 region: CATSDRDRSHTDTQYF. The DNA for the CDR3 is TGTGCCACCAGTGATCGGGACAGGAGCCACACAGATACGCAGTATTTT.